This T cell receptor beta chain was documented in a study of T cells expressing NK-cell markers. On the study more broadly: Serological testing identified most of the eight sequenced donors as HCMV-seropositive and one as seronegative. Notes on the study in general: Whether expanded NKG2C+ T cell clones were HCMV-specific remained unclear. Dominant NKG2C+ clonotypes accounted for roughly 1.0-7.0% of CD8+ T cells in over 5 donors.

As to this clonotype: The antigen remains undetermined.

TCR beta cDNA was made by 5'RACE template switching with UMIs. TCRdb re-called the 5' RACE reads; every CDR3 protein appears as one record, without DNA. The sample's table shows roughly 390,000 distinct CDR3 sequences. The CDR3 is 14 residues long. Germline lookup yields CDR1 LNHDA and CDR2 SQIVND (reference sequence). V usage is TRBV19 and J usage is TRBJ2-5; TCRdb returns TRBD1, unconfirmable since there is no DNA. The TCR originated in a man aged 18-70 years in good health. The sequenced sample was blood T cells: a sorted CD56 or NKG2C T cell subset, CD4+ or CD8+ T cells, or bulk PBMC T cells (not recorded which). CDR3 residues: CASSPRVSRETQYF. Together with reference TRBV19 and TRBJ2-5, the CDR3 gives the full variable domain: DGGITQSPKYLFRKEGQNVTLSCEQNLNHDAMYWYRQDPGQGLRLIYYSQIVNDFQKGDIAEGYSVSREKKESFPLTVTSAQKNPTAFYLCASSPRVSRETQYFGPGTRLLVL.